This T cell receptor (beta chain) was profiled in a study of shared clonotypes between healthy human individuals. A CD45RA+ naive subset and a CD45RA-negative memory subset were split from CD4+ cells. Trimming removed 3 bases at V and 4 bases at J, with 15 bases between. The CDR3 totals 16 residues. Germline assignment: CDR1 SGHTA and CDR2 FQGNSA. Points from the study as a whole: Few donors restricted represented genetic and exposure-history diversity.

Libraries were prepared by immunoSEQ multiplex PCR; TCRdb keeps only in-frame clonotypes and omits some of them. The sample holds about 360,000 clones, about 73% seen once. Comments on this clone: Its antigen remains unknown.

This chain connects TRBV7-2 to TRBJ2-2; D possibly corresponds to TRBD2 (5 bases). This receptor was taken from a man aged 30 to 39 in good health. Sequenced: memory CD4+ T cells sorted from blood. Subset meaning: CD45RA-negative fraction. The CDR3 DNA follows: TGTGCCAGCAGCTTGTCCGGGGAGTCGACCACCGGGGAGCTGTTTTTT. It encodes CASSLSGESTTGELFF.